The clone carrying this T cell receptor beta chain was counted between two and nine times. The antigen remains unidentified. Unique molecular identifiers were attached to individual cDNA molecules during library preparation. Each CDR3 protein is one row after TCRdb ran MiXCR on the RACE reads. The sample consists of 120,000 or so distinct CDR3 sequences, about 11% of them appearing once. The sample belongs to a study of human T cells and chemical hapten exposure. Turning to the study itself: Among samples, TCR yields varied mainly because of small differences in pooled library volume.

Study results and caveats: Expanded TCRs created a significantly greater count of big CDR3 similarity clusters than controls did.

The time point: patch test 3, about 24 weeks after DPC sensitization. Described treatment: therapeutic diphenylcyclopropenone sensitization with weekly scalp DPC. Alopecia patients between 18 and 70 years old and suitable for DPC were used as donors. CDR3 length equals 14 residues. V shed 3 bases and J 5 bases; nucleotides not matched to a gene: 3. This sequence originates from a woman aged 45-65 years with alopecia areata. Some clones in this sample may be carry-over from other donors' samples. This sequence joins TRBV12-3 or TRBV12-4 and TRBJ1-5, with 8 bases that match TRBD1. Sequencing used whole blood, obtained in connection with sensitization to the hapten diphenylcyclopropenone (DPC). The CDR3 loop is CASSLDRDDQPQHF. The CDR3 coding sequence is TGTGCCAGCAGTTTGGACAGGGACGATCAGCCCCAGCATTTT.